The clone carrying this T cell receptor (beta chain) was counted a few times. Trimming removed 2 bases at V and 2 bases at J, with 16 bases between. This CDR3 has 17 amino acids. Germline CDR1 MNHEY, CDR2 SVGEGT. TCRdb keeps only in-frame clones here, not all; method: immunoSEQ multiplex PCR. This sample has under 7,500 clones, with roughly 80% found just once. The sample is drawn from a study of PD-1 and CTLA-4 blockade in melanoma. The specimen was CD8+ T cells from peripheral blood, collected before anti-PD-1 treatment. The chain combines TRBV6-2 or TRBV6-3 with TRBJ1-5, with a tentative D call TRBD1 (6 bases). The clonotype comes from a human donor with melanoma. The CDR3 DNA sequence: TGTGCCAGCAGTTACCCTACAGGGTACCAGGGCAATCAGCCCCAGCATTTT. Its protein product is CASSYPTGYQGNQPQHF.